This T cell receptor (beta chain) comes out of a study of blood T cell repertoires in COVID-19. For the study at large: Sample material is recorded as cDNA or gDNA derived from T cells, B-cell-depleted T cells, or PBMCs.

Per the original methods: Amplified reference gene primers provided the basis for estimating nucleated cell counts. Assay: immunoSEQ multiplex PCR; the TCRdb copy retains only in-frame clones and omits some. D and trimming come from the DNA, and the V and J calls and clone size come from that table. The sample consists of 200,000 or so clones, roughly 90% of them appearing once. The CDR3 is 15 amino acids. After removal of 6 bases from V and 8 bases from J, the junction contained 12 bases not matched to a gene. Germline V gene sequence: CDR1 MDHEN, CDR2 SYDVKM. Clinical histories supplied by participants themselves formed the basis of cohort assignment.

This TCR came from a young woman who had recovered from COVID-19. The sequenced sample consisted of PBMCs or T cells enriched from blood (not recorded which). V gene TRBV28 combines with J gene TRBJ1-2; 10 nucleotides line up with TRBD1. Written as DNA, the CDR3 is TGTGCCAGCAGGACCCCCGGGACAGGGGAAAGGGGCTACACCTTC. Its protein product is CASRTPGTGERGYTF.